This TCR beta chain was retrieved from a study of CD8 T cells in Susac syndrome. This CDR3 has 15 amino acids. The germline V gene encodes CDR1 SNHLY and CDR2 FYNNEI. V was cut by 11 bases and J by 5 bases, with 24 bases left in between. RNA in amounts of roughly 0.5 to 1 ug was reverse transcribed with random hexamers. Across 54 Vbeta and 13 Jbeta, TCR beta CDR3 was amplified with immunoSEQ multiplex PCR. TCRdb redid the calling of the immunoSEQ multiplex PCR reads with MiXCR, one entry per CDR3 protein. The sample contains some 200,000 distinct CDR3 sequences, 90% to 95% of which appear only once. Notes on the study in general: The study admitted that it had a relatively small number of individuals in its TCR sequencing and HLA analysis.

Turning to this clonotype: Antigen: not known.

The rearrangement joins TRBV2 to TRBJ2-5; possibly TRBD2 for D (5 bases). Sequencing was done on a sample of CD8+ T cells from PBMCs. This receptor was taken from a human donor with multiple sclerosis. CDR3 in DNA: TGTGCCGTCCAGCACCAGACGGGGTCGTTGGAGACCCAGTACTTC. Amino acids: CAVQHQTGSLETQYF.